This T cell receptor beta chain was recorded in a study of blood T cell repertoires in COVID-19. Study summary: The study drew acute and convalescent COVID-19 samples from the United States, Italy and Spain. PBMCs, B-cell-depleted T cells, or T cells provided the cDNA or gDNA that made up the material.

Original handling: Amplification of reference gene primers provided the estimated nucleated cell counts. Data came from immunoSEQ multiplex PCR; TCRdb stores just in-frame clones and leaves some out. V and J calls and clone size are those listed in that table; D and trimming were worked out from the DNA. The data hold 150,000 to 200,000 clones, with roughly 88% observed a single time. The V gene end was trimmed by 8 bases and the J gene end by 1 base; junction bases not matched to a gene: 7. The V gene's germline CDR1 is MNHNY and CDR2 SVGAGI (reference sequence). The CDR3 covers 14 residues. The TCR sequence derives from a woman in her fifties or sixties with acute or convalescent COVID-19. This sequence joins TRBV6-6 and TRBJ1-1; 7 nucleotides align to TRBD1. Material: peripheral blood. The CDR3 sequence: CASGHRGANTEAFF. The CDR3 coding sequence is TGTGCCAGCGGACACAGGGGCGCGAACACTGAAGCTTTCTTT.